Listed below are T cell receptor beta chains from one sample, sequenced in a study of blood T cell repertoires in COVID-19. Assay used: immunoSEQ multiplex PCR; TCRdb lists only in-frame clones, some missing. The sample lists around 180,000 clones, about 88% seen once, with about a quarter in the top ten. The specimen sequenced was peripheral blood. These receptors all come from a man in his sixties with acute or convalescent COVID-19. CDR3s include the opening cysteine and the closing phenylalanine or tryptophan. D genes are given only for firm matches. The size entry is marked missing in some rows and otherwise reads once, few, many or a size class.

j_call v_call clone_size d_call cdr3_aa cdr3_nt
TRBJ1-4 TRBV30 - TRBD1 CAWRGRGREKLFF TGTGCCTGGAGAGGCAGGGGGCGAGAAAAACTGTTTTTT
TRBJ1-3 TRBV11-2 - - CAVPSSSGNTIYF TGTGCCGTCCCCTCCTCCTCTGGAAACACCATATATTTT
TRBJ2-1 TRBV19 once TRBD2 CASKRGGSDEQFF TGTGCCAGTAAAAGGGGCGGGAGCGATGAGCAGTTCTTC
TRBJ1-3 TRBV3-1/TRBV3-2 - - CASSQGGGNTIYF TGTGCCAGCAGCCAAGGAGGAGGAAACACCATATATTTT
TRBJ1-2 TRBV2 - - CASSEARGLYGYTF TGTGCCAGCAGTGAAGCGCGAGGGTTATACGGCTACACCTTC
TRBJ2-3 TRBV10-3 - TRBD2 CAITPSGVGDTQYF TGTGCCATCACCCCTAGCGGGGTTGGAGATACGCAGTATTTT
TRBJ1-2 TRBV2 - TRBD1 CASNRDRGNYGYTF TGTGCCAGCAACCGGGACAGGGGTAACTATGGCTACACCTTC
TRBJ1-2 TRBV18 - - CASSKSRDNYGYTF TGTGCCAGCTCGAAGAGCAGGGATAACTATGGCTACACCTTC
TRBJ1-1 TRBV19 - - CASREGLLNTEAFF TGTGCCAGTAGAGAGGGCTTATTGAACACTGAAGCTTTCTTT
TRBJ2-7 TRBV19 - - CASSQVAVFGTYEQYF TGTGCCAGTAGTCAAGTCGCGGTATTCGGGACCTACGAGCAGTACTTC
TRBJ1-1 TRBV7-3 - TRBD1 CASREQGKGTEAFF TGTGCCAGCAGAGAACAGGGGAAGGGCACTGAAGCTTTCTTT
TRBJ2-7 TRBV6-6 - - CASSYEGLGTYEQYF TGTGCCAGCAGTTACGAGGGCCTTGGAACCTACGAGCAGTACTTC
TRBJ1-6 TRBV27 - - CASSSGLENSPLHF TGTGCCAGCAGTTCCGGACTCGAGAATTCACCCCTCCACTTT
TRBJ1-3 TRBV5-1 - TRBD1 CASSLWGGQGISGNTIYF TGCGCCAGCAGCTTGTGGGGGGGACAGGGAATCTCTGGAAACACCATATATTTT
TRBJ2-1 TRBV5-4 - TRBD2 CASSFSSGGVPNEQFF TGTGCCAGCAGCTTTTCCTCGGGAGGGGTTCCCAATGAGCAGTTCTTC
TRBJ2-2 TRBV19 - - CASTAPHRNTGELFF TGTGCCAGTACCGCGCCTCACAGAAACACCGGGGAGCTGTTTTTT
TRBJ2-1 TRBV5-4 - TRBD2 CASSTPTSGDNNEQFF TGTGCCAGCAGCACCCCGACTAGCGGGGATAACAATGAGCAGTTCTTC
TRBJ2-2 TRBV19 - - CASSITSTTGELFF TGTGCCAGTAGTATAACTAGCACCACCGGGGAGCTGTTTTTT
TRBJ2-7 TRBV7-2 - - CASSLAGGTSYEQYF TGTGCCAGCAGCTTAGCGGGAGGAACCTCCTACGAGCAGTACTTC
TRBJ2-2 TRBV9 - - CASSVAGAGGELFF TGTGCCAGCAGCGTAGCAGGGGCGGGTGGGGAGCTGTTTTTT
TRBJ1-2 TRBV29-1 - - CSVAETNYGYTF TGCAGCGTTGCTGAGACTAACTATGGCTACACCTTC
TRBJ1-1 TRBV19 - - CASSPPRGGWSEAFF TGTGCCAGTAGTCCTCCTCGGGGAGGGTGGTCTGAAGCTTTCTTT